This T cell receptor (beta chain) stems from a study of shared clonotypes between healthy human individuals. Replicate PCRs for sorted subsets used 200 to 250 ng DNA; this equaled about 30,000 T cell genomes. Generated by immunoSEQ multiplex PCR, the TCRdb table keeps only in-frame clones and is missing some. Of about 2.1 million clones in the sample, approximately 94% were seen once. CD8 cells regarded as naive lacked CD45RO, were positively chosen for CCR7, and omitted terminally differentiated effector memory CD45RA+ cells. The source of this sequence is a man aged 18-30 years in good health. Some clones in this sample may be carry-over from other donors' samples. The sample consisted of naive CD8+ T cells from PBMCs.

DNA of the CDR3: TGTGCCAGCAGCGGGACTAGCGGTTTCGACGAGCAGTACTTC. It codes for CASSGTSGFDEQYF. This chain connects TRBV9 to TRBJ2-7; 10 bases match TRBD2. V lost 3 bases and J lost 5; bases outside the gene matches: 5. The CDR3 spans 14 residues. From germline, CDR1 is SGDLS and CDR2 YYNGEE.